This TCR beta chain stems from a study of blood T cell repertoires in COVID-19. In Seattle, patients joined the study during active infection and were tracked longitudinally. Original methodology: Estimates of nucleated cell counts were drawn from the amplification of reference gene primers. The repertoire was sequenced with immunoSEQ multiplex PCR; TCRdb's copy has only in-frame clones and lacks some. The V and J calls and clone size are taken from that table; D and trimming were inferred from the DNA. This table holds around 100,000 clones, roughly 92% found once. This TCR came from a woman aged 50 to 65 with COVID-19, enrolled during active disease. Sequenced: peripheral blood.

The CDR3 sequence is CASSRRDGNTIYF. DNA for the CDR3: TGTGCCAGCTCACGGCGGGATGGAAACACCATATATTTT. This chain joins TRBV18 and TRBJ1-3; D call uncertain. The CDR3 is 13 amino acids. Germline V lookup: CDR1 KGHSH, CDR2 LQKENI. Trimming cost V 4 bases and J 3 bases, with 7 bases left between them.